This passage covers 18 T cell receptor beta chains from one sample sequenced in a study of Tregs in tolerant kidney transplant recipients. Sequenced by immunoSEQ multiplex PCR; TCRdb stores in-frame clones only, minus some. The sample holds some 250,000 clones, more than 65% seen once. Source material: CD4+ T cells from blood. Receptors originate from a human donor in good health.

This chain connects TRBV30 to TRBJ1-1; the D gene is possibly TRBD1 (6 bases). V dropped 4 bases and J dropped 7 bases, with 16 bases sitting between them. The CDR3 has 13 residues. The germline V gene encodes CDR1 GTSNPN and CDR2 SVGIG (reference sequence). CDR3 loop: CAWNRQGNGEAFF. CDR3 nucleotide sequence: TGTGCCTGGAATCGCCAGGGGAACGGTGAAGCTTTCTTT.

The J gene is TRBJ2-5, the V gene TRBV29-1; D gene ambiguous. The V and J ends lost 7 bases and 1 base respectively, with 10 bases between them. The germline V gene encodes CDR1 SQVTM and CDR2 ANQGSEA. This CDR3 contains 12 residues. CDR3 residues: CSGQGGQETQYF. In DNA form, the CDR3 reads TGCAGCGGTCAAGGCGGCCAAGAGACCCAGTACTTC.

Of note for this clone: At the DNA level, this CDR3 is encoded by other sequences in the same sample as well. The chain carries TRBV9 and TRBJ1-3; the D is unclear. V was clipped by 3 bases and J by 4 bases, with 8 bases between them. Germline V CDR1 and CDR2: SGDLS, YYNGEE. The CDR3 consists of 13 residues. The CDR3 sequence: CASSAPRGNTIYF. In nucleotides, the CDR3 is TGTGCCAGCAGCGCCCCTCGAGGAAACACCATATATTTT.

The CDR3 DNA reads as TGTGCCAGCAGCGTCCCTAACAGCGGGAGGGAGTTCTACGAGCAGTACTTC. The encoded protein is CASSVPNSGREFYEQYF. V gene TRBV2 combines with J gene TRBJ2-7; the match to TRBD2 covers 10 bases. Germline V gene sequence: CDR1 SNHLY, CDR2 FYNNEI. Germline trimming cut 6 bases from V and 3 bases from J; bases unmatched to any gene: 14. This CDR3 has 17 residues.

The rearrangement uses TRBV29-1 and TRBJ2-5, with D hard to call. CDR1 and CDR2 (germline): SQVTM, ANQGSEA. The ends were cut back, 3 bases at V and 7 bases at J, with 12 bases in the middle. The CDR3 is made up of 12 amino acids. CDR3 sequence (DNA): TGCAGCGTTGATGTGAATTTGAGGACCCAGTACTTC. As protein: CSVDVNLRTQYF.

This clone was seen only a few times. This chain links TRBV5-3 with TRBJ2-1, with D possibly TRBD2 on 5 matching bases. TRBV5-3 is treated as an ORF (open reading frame) with a function not yet certain. The CDR3 contains 13 residues. Trimming took off 6 bases at V and 8 bases at J, with 15 bases between the two ends. The CDR3 DNA sequence: TGTGCCAGAAAGCCCTCCCTGGACTATGAGCAGTTCTTC. It yields the protein CARKPSLDYEQFF.

The rearrangement links TRBV19 to TRBJ2-3; D perhaps matches TRBD1 (5 bases). Germline V CDR1 and CDR2: LNHDA, SQIVND (reference sequence). Trimming cost V 7 bases and J 0 bases, with 17 bases left between them. The length of the CDR3 is 16 residues. The CDR3 region has the DNA TGTGCCAGTAATTCCGTATGGGGCCCCAGCACAGATACGCAGTATTTT. Protein: CASNSVWGPSTDTQYF.

The chain is built from TRBV14 and TRBJ2-1, with 9 bases fitting TRBD1. This CDR3 has 15 amino acids. Germline V lookup: CDR1 SGHDN, CDR2 FVKESK. Losses at the gene ends were 4 bases for V and 5 bases for J; bases not matched to a gene: 6. In DNA, the CDR3 is TGTGCCAGCAGCCTCTGGGACAGGGACAACAATGAGCAGTTCTTC. It encodes CASSLWDRDNNEQFF. The complete variable domain, with remaining parts taken from reference TRBV14 and TRBJ2-1, reads EAGVTQFPSHSVIEKGQTVTLRCDPISGHDNLYWYRRVMGKEIKFLLHFVKESKQDESGMPNNRFLAERTGGTYSTLKVQPAELEDSGVYFCASSLWDRDNNEQFFGPGTRLTVL.

The chain is built from TRBV2 and TRBJ2-5; D possibly corresponds to TRBD2 (5 bases). This CDR3 has 14 residues. The V end was cut by 6 bases, the J end by 5 bases, with 16 bases between. Germline V gene sequence: CDR1 SNHLY, CDR2 FYNNEI. The CDR3 nucleotides are TGTGCCAGCAGGCCCACAGTGCCGGGGGAGACCCAGTACTTC. Protein sequence: CASRPTVPGETQYF.

This chain links TRBV6-6 with TRBJ2-7; tentatively, D is TRBD1 (5 bases). This CDR3 comprises 14 residues. The ends were cut back, 0 bases at V and 7 bases at J, with 13 bases in the middle. Germline assignment: CDR1 MNHNY and CDR2 SVGAGI (reference sequence). The CDR3 nucleotides are TGTGCCAGCAGTTACTCGTCAGGGTTACGAGAGCAGTACTTC. Protein sequence: CASSYSSGLREQYF.

This clone was picked up one time. The chain uses TRBV6-6 and TRBJ1-4; a possible D gene is TRBD1 (6 bases). V lost 6 bases to trimming and J lost 8 bases, with 13 bases between them. The V gene's germline CDR1 is MNHNY and CDR2 SVGAGI (reference sequence). This CDR3 comprises 13 residues. CDR3 in DNA: TGTGCCAGCAGAGGGGGACGTGGGGAAAAACTGTTTTTT. It is translated as CASRGGRGEKLFF.

The chain joins TRBV27 to TRBJ1-5; no definite D call. V was trimmed by 5 bases and J by 2 bases, leaving 13 bases between them. Germline V gives CDR1 MNHEY, CDR2 SMNVEV (reference sequence). The CDR3 has 15 residues. The CDR3 DNA is TGTGCCAGCAGTCCTCTAAACCTCGGCAATCAGCCCCAGCATTTT. It specifies CASSPLNLGNQPQHF.

J is TRBJ1-3 and V is TRBV6-1; the D is unclear. Germline CDR1 is MNHNS and CDR2 is SASEGT. Trimming removed 8 bases from V and 3 bases from J, with 14 bases in between. The CDR3 runs 14 residues. The CDR3 sequence is CASERASSGNTIYF. The DNA of the CDR3 is TGTGCCAGCGAAAGGGCATCGAGTGGAAACACCATATATTTT.

The V and J genes are TRBV19 and TRBJ2-5, with 10 bases identical to TRBD2. CDR1 and CDR2 (germline): LNHDA, SQIVND (reference sequence). CDR3 length: 18 amino acids. J gave up 1 base and V 4 bases, and 12 bases lay outside the gene matches. The CDR3 region has the DNA TGTGCCAGTAGTACATACCCCCGGCTAGCGGGGGTCCAAGAGACCCAGTACTTC. Amino acid sequence: CASSTYPRLAGVQETQYF.

The genes are TRBV10-3 and TRBJ1-2; no firm D call. Germline assignment: CDR1 ENHRY and CDR2 SYGVKD. Trimming removed 2 bases from V and 1 base from J, with 17 bases in between. The CDR3 totals 17 residues. In DNA form, the CDR3 reads TGTGCCATCAGTGAGGGGTTGATGACAAACTTTAACTATGGCTACACCTTC. As protein: CAISEGLMTNFNYGYTF.

V usage is TRBV11-2 and J usage is TRBJ2-5; the match to TRBD1 covers 9 bases. CDR1 is SGHAT and CDR2 is FQNNGV in the germline V gene. The CDR3 contains 14 residues. Trimming removed 5 bases from V and 5 bases from J; junction bases left unmatched: 6. The CDR3, as DNA: TGTGCCAGCAGCCTGACAGGGGGGTGGGAGACCCAGTACTTC. Its translation is CASSLTGGWETQYF.

V usage is TRBV5-1 and J usage is TRBJ1-5; no clear D. Germline V gene lookup returns CDR1 SGHRS and CDR2 YFSETQ. The CDR3 covers 13 residues. Trimming cost V 4 bases and J 2 bases, with 7 bases left between them. Here the CDR3 DNA reads TGCGCCAGCAGCGCAGACGGCAATCAGCCCCAGCATTTT. Amino acids: CASSADGNQPQHF.

V is TRBV18 and J is TRBJ2-5, with a possible D match to TRBD2 (6 bases). The DNA matches TRBJ2-7 better at its end, which makes the J call doubtful. The CDR3 runs 13 residues. CDR1 and CDR2 (germline): KGHSH, LQKENI. The CDR3 DNA reads as TGTGCCAGCTCCCGCGGAGGGACCTACGAGCAGTACTTC. Encoded protein: CASSRGGTYEQYF.